This is a list of T cell receptor beta chains from one sample in a study of OX40 agonist ivuxolimab in advanced cancers. Produced via immunoSEQ multiplex PCR; TCRdb's table is partial and in-frame only. The sample carries about 67,000 clones, 80% to 90% recorded once. Sequences were derived from CD4+ or CD8+ T cells sorted from blood, sampled in a trial of the OX40 agonist ivuxolimab. Source of these receptors: an adult with an advanced solid tumor such as melanoma, head and neck, liver or kidney cancer. Each CDR3 is given with its conserved first and last residue. A D gene is named only where the DNA matches it firmly. For some rows the clone size is stated as once, few or many, or as a class when expanded; others skip it.

v_gene: TRBV6-5; d_gene: TRBD2; abundance: NA; j_gene: TRBJ2-3; CDR3nt: TGTGCCAGCAGAGAGGGACTAGCGGCCACAGATACGCAGTATTTT; CDR3aa: CASREGLAATDTQYF
v_gene: TRBV5-8; d_gene: TRBD1; abundance: NA; j_gene: TRBJ2-7; CDR3nt: TGTGCCAGCAGCTTGGGGACAGGGTACTACGAGCAGTACTTC; CDR3aa: CASSLGTGYYEQYF
v_gene: TRBV5-1; d_gene: NA; abundance: NA; j_gene: TRBJ2-5; CDR3nt: TGCGCCAGCAGCTTGGAAGGGGCGAGAGAGACCCAGTACTTC; CDR3aa: CASSLEGARETQYF
v_gene: TRBV2; d_gene: TRBD2; abundance: NA; j_gene: TRBJ2-1; CDR3nt: TGTGCCAGCAGTGAAGGCGGGTGGGGACTAGCGGGTCCCGAGCAGTTCTTC; CDR3aa: CASSEGGWGLAGPEQFF
v_gene: TRBV5-8; d_gene: TRBD1; abundance: NA; j_gene: TRBJ1-1; CDR3nt: TGTGCCAGCGACCGGGACAGGGGGCTCGACACTGAAGCTTTCTTT; CDR3aa: CASDRDRGLDTEAFF
v_gene: TRBV19; d_gene: NA; abundance: NA; j_gene: TRBJ2-7; CDR3nt: TGTGCCAGTAGTAGCCTGGACAGAACTTACGAGCAGTACTTC; CDR3aa: CASSSLDRTYEQYF
v_gene: TRBV6-5; d_gene: NA; abundance: once; j_gene: TRBJ2-7; CDR3nt: TGTGCCAGCAGCAACCTCCGCGAGCAGTACTTC; CDR3aa: CASSNLREQYF
v_gene: TRBV6-1; d_gene: TRBD2; abundance: NA; j_gene: TRBJ2-7; CDR3nt: TGTGCCAGCAGTGAAGCGAGACCGGGACTGAGCGGGAGGGCCTTCTACGAGCAGTACTTC; CDR3aa: CASSEARPGLSGRAFYEQYF
v_gene: TRBV29-1; d_gene: NA; abundance: NA; j_gene: TRBJ2-3; CDR3nt: TGCAGCGTTGAGGATGGTACAGCCGAATTCACAGATACGCAGTATTTT; CDR3aa: CSVEDGTAEFTDTQYF
v_gene: TRBV28; d_gene: NA; abundance: few; j_gene: TRBJ1-1; CDR3nt: TGTGCCAGCACCACTCCGCGGGCGCACACTGAAGCTTTCTTT; CDR3aa: CASTTPRAHTEAFF
v_gene: TRBV4-1; d_gene: TRBD1; abundance: NA; j_gene: TRBJ1-5; CDR3nt: TGCGCCAGCAGCCAGTACCGGGACAGGGTGGATCAGCCCCAGCATTTT; CDR3aa: CASSQYRDRVDQPQHF
v_gene: TRBV29-1; d_gene: NA; abundance: NA; j_gene: TRBJ2-7; CDR3nt: TGCAGCGTCCACCTCGCGGGCAATCTATTCGAGCAGTACTTC; CDR3aa: CSVHLAGNLFEQYF
v_gene: TRBV4-2; d_gene: NA; abundance: once; j_gene: TRBJ2-1; CDR3nt: TGTGCCAGCAGCCAAGGTGGTTTTACCTACAATGAGCAGTTCTTC; CDR3aa: CASSQGGFTYNEQFF
v_gene: TRBV11-2; d_gene: NA; abundance: NA; j_gene: TRBJ1-6; CDR3nt: TGTGCCAGCAGCTTGTATTGGAATTCACCCCTCCACTTT; CDR3aa: CASSLYWNSPLHF
v_gene: TRBV6-5; d_gene: NA; abundance: NA; j_gene: TRBJ1-2; CDR3nt: TGTGCCAGCAGTTACGTACAGGGAGCTAACTATGGCTACACCTTC; CDR3aa: CASSYVQGANYGYTF
v_gene: TRBV7-9; d_gene: TRBD1; abundance: NA; j_gene: TRBJ2-5; CDR3nt: TGTGCCAGCAGCCTCCCCCCGGGGACAGGGTACCAAGAGACCCAGTACTTC; CDR3aa: CASSLPPGTGYQETQYF
v_gene: TRBV28; d_gene: NA; abundance: NA; j_gene: TRBJ1-1; CDR3nt: TGTGCCAGCAGTTTGCCGACAGCATTGAACACTGAAGCTTTCTTT; CDR3aa: CASSLPTALNTEAFF
v_gene: TRBV6-5; d_gene: TRBD2; abundance: NA; j_gene: TRBJ2-7; CDR3nt: TGTGCCAGCGGGACTAGCGGGACCTACGAGCAGTACTTC; CDR3aa: CASGTSGTYEQYF
v_gene: TRBV19; d_gene: TRBD2; abundance: NA; j_gene: TRBJ2-2; CDR3nt: TGTGCCAGTAGTATAGATCGGACGGGAGGAAGGGCCGGGGAGCTGTTTTTT; CDR3aa: CASSIDRTGGRAGELFF
v_gene: TRBV6-5; d_gene: TRBD1; abundance: NA; j_gene: TRBJ1-1; CDR3nt: TGTGCCACCGGGACAGGAGTGAACACTGAAGCTTTCTTT; CDR3aa: CATGTGVNTEAFF
v_gene: TRBV30; d_gene: TRBD1; abundance: NA; j_gene: TRBJ2-7; CDR3nt: TGTGCCTGGAGTACGATGGGACAGGGGAGGGGGCAGTACTTC; CDR3aa: CAWSTMGQGRGQYF
v_gene: TRBV9; d_gene: NA; abundance: NA; j_gene: TRBJ2-7; CDR3nt: TGTGCCAGCAGCGTAGAAGGACAGCCTCTGTACGAGCAGTACTTC; CDR3aa: CASSVEGQPLYEQYF
v_gene: TRBV6-6; d_gene: TRBD2; abundance: NA; j_gene: TRBJ2-1; CDR3nt: TGTGCCAGCAGTTACGGGCTAGCGGGAGGATGGAATGAGCAGTTCTTC; CDR3aa: CASSYGLAGGWNEQFF
v_gene: TRBV4-3; d_gene: NA; abundance: NA; j_gene: TRBJ1-2; CDR3nt: TGCGCCAGCAGCCAAGACCGGGCAGATCGACAGCACTATGGCTACACCTTC; CDR3aa: CASSQDRADRQHYGYTF
v_gene: TRBV19; d_gene: TRBD1; abundance: once; j_gene: TRBJ2-2; CDR3nt: TGTGCCAGTAGTCCCCGGACAGGGAGCACCGGGGAGCTGTTTTTT; CDR3aa: CASSPRTGSTGELFF
v_gene: TRBV4-1; d_gene: NA; abundance: NA; j_gene: TRBJ2-3; CDR3nt: TGCGCCAGCAGCCAAGATGTGGCAGGGTCCACAGATACGCAGTATTTT; CDR3aa: CASSQDVAGSTDTQYF
v_gene: TRBV6-1; d_gene: NA; abundance: NA; j_gene: TRBJ1-4; CDR3nt: TGTGCCAGCAGTGAACAGGGATTTGGGGAAAAACTGTTTTTT; CDR3aa: CASSEQGFGEKLFF
v_gene: TRBV5-1; d_gene: NA; abundance: NA; j_gene: TRBJ1-2; CDR3nt: TGCGCCAGCAGCCCCGGGGGGTCAGACCCCTTAGGCTATGGCTACACCTTC; CDR3aa: CASSPGGSDPLGYGYTF
v_gene: TRBV19; d_gene: NA; abundance: NA; j_gene: TRBJ2-7; CDR3nt: TGTGCCAGTAGTATGTCAGGGGATGACGAGCAGTACTTC; CDR3aa: CASSMSGDDEQYF
v_gene: TRBV5-1; d_gene: TRBD2; abundance: NA; j_gene: TRBJ2-5; CDR3nt: TGCGCCAGCAGCTTGGGACTAGCGGGAGAGACCCAGTACTTC; CDR3aa: CASSLGLAGETQYF
v_gene: TRBV30; d_gene: TRBD1; abundance: NA; j_gene: TRBJ2-6; CDR3nt: TGTGCCTCGGACAGGGGTGGCTCTGGGGCCAACGTCCTGACTTTC; CDR3aa: CASDRGGSGANVLTF
v_gene: TRBV28; d_gene: NA; abundance: NA; j_gene: TRBJ1-5; CDR3nt: TGTGCCAGCAGTTTACGTAGTGCCCACAACAATCAGCCCCAGCATTTT; CDR3aa: CASSLRSAHNNQPQHF
v_gene: TRBV28; d_gene: NA; abundance: NA; j_gene: TRBJ1-1; CDR3nt: TGTGCCAGCAAAACATCAGGGAGGTACACTGAAGCTTTCTTT; CDR3aa: CASKTSGRYTEAFF
v_gene: TRBV30; d_gene: NA; abundance: NA; j_gene: TRBJ2-7; CDR3nt: TGTGCCTGGAGTAGGGGGCGCGGGACCTCCTACGAGCAGTACTTC; CDR3aa: CAWSRGRGTSYEQYF
v_gene: TRBV28; d_gene: NA; abundance: NA; j_gene: TRBJ1-1; CDR3nt: TGTGCCAGCAGTTCTGCCCGTGTTAACACTGAAGCTTTCTTT; CDR3aa: CASSSARVNTEAFF
v_gene: TRBV28; d_gene: NA; abundance: NA; j_gene: TRBJ2-7; CDR3nt: TGTGCCAGCGGGGAGGTCTACGAGCAGTACTTC; CDR3aa: CASGEVYEQYF
v_gene: TRBV9; d_gene: NA; abundance: NA; j_gene: TRBJ2-4; CDR3nt: TGTGCCAGCAGCCCAAATCTTGTAGCCAAAAACATTCAGTACTTC; CDR3aa: CASSPNLVAKNIQYF
v_gene: TRBV7-3; d_gene: NA; abundance: once; j_gene: TRBJ2-3; CDR3nt: TGTGCCAGCAGCTCCCCTAGGGGGAATGTTGCAGATACGCAGTATTTT; CDR3aa: CASSSPRGNVADTQYF
v_gene: TRBV4-1; d_gene: NA; abundance: NA; j_gene: TRBJ2-2; CDR3nt: TGCGCCAGCAGCCATCCCGTCGGGGGAATCGGGGAGCTGTTTTTT; CDR3aa: CASSHPVGGIGELFF
v_gene: TRBV5-4; d_gene: NA; abundance: once; j_gene: TRBJ2-5; CDR3nt: TGTGCCAGCAGAGAACAGGTTCGGGAGACCCAGTACTTC; CDR3aa: CASREQVRETQYF
v_gene: TRBV7-8; d_gene: NA; abundance: few; j_gene: TRBJ2-5; CDR3nt: TGTGCCAGCAGCGCAGGACAGCAAGAGACCCAGTACTTC; CDR3aa: CASSAGQQETQYF
v_gene: TRBV28; d_gene: NA; abundance: NA; j_gene: TRBJ1-4; CDR3nt: TGTGCCAGCAGTGTAACAGGTGCAACTAATGAAAAACTGTTTTTT; CDR3aa: CASSVTGATNEKLFF
v_gene: TRBV21-1; d_gene: NA; abundance: NA; j_gene: TRBJ2-2; CDR3nt: TGTGCCAGCAGCAAAGAAGGGACTGAAAACACCGGGGAGCTGTTTTTT; CDR3aa: CASSKEGTENTGELFF
v_gene: TRBV14; d_gene: TRBD1; abundance: once; j_gene: TRBJ1-2; CDR3nt: TGTGCCAGCAGCCAAACAGGGGTGGATGGCTACACCTTC; CDR3aa: CASSQTGVDGYTF
v_gene: TRBV18; d_gene: NA; abundance: NA; j_gene: TRBJ2-1; CDR3nt: TGTGCCAGCGGGGAATCCCAAGGGGACAATGAGCAGTTCTTC; CDR3aa: CASGESQGDNEQFF
v_gene: TRBV7-8; d_gene: NA; abundance: NA; j_gene: TRBJ2-7; CDR3nt: TGTGCCAGCAGGGACCGAGGGTCCTACGAGCAGTACTTC; CDR3aa: CASRDRGSYEQYF
v_gene: TRBV30; d_gene: NA; abundance: NA; j_gene: TRBJ2-3; CDR3nt: TGTGCCTGGAGTGGGTGGATCACAGATACGCAGTATTTT; CDR3aa: CAWSGWITDTQYF
v_gene: TRBV6-1; d_gene: NA; abundance: NA; j_gene: TRBJ1-5; CDR3nt: TGTGCCAGCACCCAGGGCAATCAGCCCCAGCATTTT; CDR3aa: CASTQGNQPQHF
v_gene: TRBV7-9; d_gene: TRBD1; abundance: NA; j_gene: TRBJ1-1; CDR3nt: TGTGCCAGCAGCTCCTCAGGGGGCACTGAAGCTTTCTTT; CDR3aa: CASSSSGGTEAFF
v_gene: TRBV19; d_gene: TRBD2; abundance: NA; j_gene: TRBJ2-2; CDR3nt: TGTGCCACCGCACCGTGGGGTAGCGGGACCGGGGAGCTGTTTTTT; CDR3aa: CATAPWGSGTGELFF
v_gene: TRBV6-1; d_gene: NA; abundance: NA; j_gene: TRBJ1-1; CDR3nt: TGTGCCAGCAGTGAATTGTCGCGGGACACTGAAGCTTTCTTT; CDR3aa: CASSELSRDTEAFF
v_gene: TRBV5-1; d_gene: TRBD1; abundance: NA; j_gene: TRBJ2-5; CDR3nt: TGCGCCAGCGGACGGACAGGGGGCGCCGGAGAGACCCAGTACTTC; CDR3aa: CASGRTGGAGETQYF
v_gene: TRBV30; d_gene: NA; abundance: NA; j_gene: TRBJ1-6; CDR3nt: TGTGCCTGGACTAGGACCAGGGCCTCGTATAATTCACCCCTCCACTTT; CDR3aa: CAWTRTRASYNSPLHF
v_gene: TRBV11-2; d_gene: NA; abundance: NA; j_gene: TRBJ2-7; CDR3nt: TGTGCCAGCAGCTTAGCAAGTATTCGCGAGCAGTACTTC; CDR3aa: CASSLASIREQYF